This is a list of T cell receptor beta chains from one sample in a study of cytomegalovirus exposure and HLA in healthy donors. The protocol was immunoSEQ multiplex PCR, while the TCRdb copy is restricted to in-frame clones and leaves out a portion. Of fewer than 200,000 clones in the sample, about 90% were seen once. Sequencing was performed on PBMCs. All receptors come from a boy between 2 and 15 years old in good health and CMV-seronegative. The CDR3 runs from the conserved cysteine through the conserved F or W. Fields, in order: J gene, V gene, D gene, clone size, CDR3 protein, CDR3 DNA. The D gene is left open where the match is weak. Rows give clone size only sometimes, using once, few, many, or a class for an expanded clone.

TRBJ1-1 TRBV13 - - CAGSSRGAVNTEAFF TGTGCCGGCAGCTCGCGCGGGGCGGTAAACACTGAAGCTTTCTTT
TRBJ1-4 TRBV4-1 - - CASSQFGQSGANEKLFF TGCGCCAGCAGCCAATTTGGGCAAAGCGGGGCTAATGAAAAACTGTTTTTT
TRBJ1-4 TRBV9 TRBD1 once CASSVGGTGRNEKLFF TGTGCCAGCAGCGTGGGGGGGACAGGAAGGAATGAAAAACTGTTTTTT
TRBJ1-2 TRBV5-4 TRBD1 - CASSLGGQGYGYTF TGTGCCAGCAGCTTGGGAGGACAGGGCTATGGCTACACCTTC
TRBJ2-2 TRBV7-3 TRBD2 - CASSLKTSGRPGELFF TGTGCCAGCAGCCTGAAGACTAGCGGGAGGCCCGGGGAGCTGTTTTTT
TRBJ2-5 TRBV7-9 TRBD2 - CASSSSGASAETQYF TGTGCCAGCAGCTCCAGCGGGGCTAGCGCAGAGACCCAGTACTTC
TRBJ2-7 TRBV5-6 TRBD1 - CASSLAGQGYEQYF TGTGCCAGCAGCTTGGCCGGACAGGGCTACGAGCAGTACTTC
TRBJ1-2 TRBV5-1 TRBD1 - CASSLEGDSIPGYTF TGCGCCAGCAGCTTGGAAGGGGACAGCATTCCAGGCTACACCTTC
TRBJ2-1 TRBV18 - - CASSPTLETYNEQFF TGTGCCAGCTCACCAACTCTCGAGACCTACAATGAGCAGTTCTTC
TRBJ2-7 TRBV7-9 - - CASSLGPQQWQYF TGTGCCAGCAGCTTGGGTCCACAACAGTGGCAGTACTTC
TRBJ2-3 TRBV27 TRBD2 once CASSPLPLAGGPLSTDTQYF TGTGCCAGCAGTCCGCTCCCCCTCGCGGGGGGGCCCCTTAGCACAGATACGCAGTATTTT
TRBJ2-5 TRBV18 - - CASSPPSGRWQETQYF TGTGCCAGCTCACCACCGTCCGGCAGGTGGCAGGAGACCCAGTACTTC
TRBJ2-5 TRBV28 TRBD1 - CASSPGTGGWGLETQYF TGTGCCAGCAGTCCCGGGACAGGGGGCTGGGGATTGGAGACCCAGTACTTC
TRBJ2-3 TRBV27 TRBD2 - CASSSGRGGTDTQYF TGTGCCAGCAGTAGCGGGAGGGGAGGTACAGATACGCAGTATTTT
TRBJ2-7 TRBV6-5 - - CASSRTETYEQYF TGTGCCAGCAGCCGGACTGAGACCTACGAGCAGTACTTC
TRBJ1-1 TRBV6-1 - - CASGMRDTLEAFF TGTGCCAGCGGAATGAGAGACACGCTTGAAGCTTTCTTT
TRBJ1-2 TRBV6-4 TRBD1 - CASSLTGGQGYTF TGTGCCAGCAGTCTAACAGGGGGCCAAGGCTACACCTTC
TRBJ1-1 TRBV7-3 TRBD1 many CASSLQGGDTEAFF TGTGCCAGCAGCTTACAGGGGGGTGACACTGAAGCTTTCTTT
TRBJ1-1 TRBV28 - - CASFPSQGMVEAFF TGTGCCAGCTTCCCCAGTCAGGGCATGGTTGAAGCTTTCTTT
TRBJ2-1 TRBV6-5 - - CASSPIRTANNEQFF TGTGCCAGCAGCCCCATCCGGACAGCGAACAATGAGCAGTTCTTC
TRBJ2-7 TRBV5-6 TRBD2 - CASSPGGYEQYF TGTGCCAGCAGCCCGGGGGGCTACGAGCAGTACTTC
TRBJ2-7 TRBV2 - - CASSRDWGPSYEQYF TGTGCCAGCAGCCGGGACTGGGGACCTTCCTACGAGCAGTACTTC
TRBJ1-3 TRBV11-3 TRBD1 - CASSSEDRGNTIYF TGTGCCAGCAGCTCCGAGGACAGGGGAAACACCATATATTTT
TRBJ2-3 TRBV27 TRBD2 few CASSPRAGGTDTQYF TGTGCCAGCAGTCCCCGGGCGGGGGGCACAGATACGCAGTATTTT
TRBJ1-5 TRBV6-1 TRBD1 few CASSGMTGLGPQHF TGTGCCAGCAGTGGGATGACAGGGTTGGGGCCCCAGCATTTT
TRBJ2-3 TRBV9 - - CASSQDWNTDTQYF TGTGCCAGCAGCCAGGACTGGAACACAGATACGCAGTATTTT
TRBJ2-7 TRBV5-4 - many CASSVDLSYEQYF TGTGCCAGCAGCGTCGACTTGTCCTACGAGCAGTACTTC